The present T cell receptor beta chain was sequenced within a study of shared clonotypes between healthy human individuals. Broader study findings: Larger estimated richness was generally seen in naive subsets than in memory subsets.

CDR3 length: 15 residues. The germline V and J ends were trimmed by 3 bases and 3 bases, with 15 bases remaining between them. In germline, CDR1 is SNHLY, CDR2 FYNNEI. TCRdb's table, derived via immunoSEQ multiplex PCR, lists solely in-frame clones and lacks some. The table shows about 2.1 million clones, with just over 90% occurring only once. Naive CD8 cells comprised CD45RO-negative, CCR7-positively selected cells, excluding terminally differentiated effector memory CD45RA+ cells. Concerning this clone itself: What it binds is not known.

This chain uses TRBV2 with TRBJ2-7; D is possibly TRBD1 (6 bases). The sequencing input was naive CD8+ T cells from PBMCs. The clonotype originates from a man aged 18 to 29 in good health. Some clones in this sample may be carry-over from other donors' samples. DNA of the CDR3: TGTGCCAGCAGTGACGAGAGTCAGGGGCGCTACGAGCAGTACTTC. As protein: CASSDESQGRYEQYF.